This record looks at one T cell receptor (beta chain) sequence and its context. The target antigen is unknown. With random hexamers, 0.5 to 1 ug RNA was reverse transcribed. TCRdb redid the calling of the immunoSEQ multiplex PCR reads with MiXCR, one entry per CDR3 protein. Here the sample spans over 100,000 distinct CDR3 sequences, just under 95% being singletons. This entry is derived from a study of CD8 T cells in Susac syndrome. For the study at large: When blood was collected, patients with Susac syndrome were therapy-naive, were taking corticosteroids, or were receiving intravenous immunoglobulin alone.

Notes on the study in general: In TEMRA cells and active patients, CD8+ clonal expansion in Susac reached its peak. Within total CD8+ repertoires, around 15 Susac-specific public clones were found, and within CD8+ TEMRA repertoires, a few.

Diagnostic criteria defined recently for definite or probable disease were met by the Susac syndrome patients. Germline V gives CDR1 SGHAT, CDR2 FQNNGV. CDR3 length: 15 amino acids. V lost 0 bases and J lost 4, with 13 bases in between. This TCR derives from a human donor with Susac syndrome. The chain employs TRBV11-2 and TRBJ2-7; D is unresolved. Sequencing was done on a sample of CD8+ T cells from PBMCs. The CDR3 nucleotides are TGTGCCAGCAGCTTAGATTCTGCCCCGATATACGAGCAGTACTTC. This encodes CASSLDSAPIYEQYF.